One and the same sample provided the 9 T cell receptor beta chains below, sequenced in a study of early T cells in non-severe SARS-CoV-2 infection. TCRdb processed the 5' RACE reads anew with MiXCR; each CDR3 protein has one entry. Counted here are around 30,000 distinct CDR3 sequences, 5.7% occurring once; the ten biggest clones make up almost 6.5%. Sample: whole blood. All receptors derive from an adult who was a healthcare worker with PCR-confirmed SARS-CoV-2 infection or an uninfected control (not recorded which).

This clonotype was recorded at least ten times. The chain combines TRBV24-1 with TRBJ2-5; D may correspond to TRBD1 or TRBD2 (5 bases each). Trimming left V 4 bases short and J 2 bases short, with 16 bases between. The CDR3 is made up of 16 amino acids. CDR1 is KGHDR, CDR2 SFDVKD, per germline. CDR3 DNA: TGTGCCACCAGTGAGGTGACCGGGACCTTACAAGAGACCCAGTACTTC. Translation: CATSEVTGTLQETQYF.

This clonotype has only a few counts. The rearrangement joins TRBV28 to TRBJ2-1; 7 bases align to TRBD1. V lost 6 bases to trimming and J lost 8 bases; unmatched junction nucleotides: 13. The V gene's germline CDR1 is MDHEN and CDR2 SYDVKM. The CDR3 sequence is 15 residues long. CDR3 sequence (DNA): TGTGCCAGCAGCGAGAAGGGCCCAGGGACAGATGAGCAGTTCTTC. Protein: CASSEKGPGTDEQFF. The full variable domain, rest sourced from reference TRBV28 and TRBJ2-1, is DVKVTQSSRYLVKRTGEKVFLECVQDMDHENMFWYRQDPGLGLRLIYFSYDVKMKEKGDIPEGYSVSREKKERFSLILESASTNQTSMYLCASSEKGPGTDEQFFGPGTRLTVL.

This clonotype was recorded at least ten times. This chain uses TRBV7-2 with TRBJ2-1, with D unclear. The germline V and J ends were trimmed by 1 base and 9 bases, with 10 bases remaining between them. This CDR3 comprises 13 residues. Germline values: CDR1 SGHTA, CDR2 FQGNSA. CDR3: CASSLVVASEQFF. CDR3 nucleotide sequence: TGTGCCAGCAGCTTAGTGGTAGCCAGTGAGCAGTTCTTC.

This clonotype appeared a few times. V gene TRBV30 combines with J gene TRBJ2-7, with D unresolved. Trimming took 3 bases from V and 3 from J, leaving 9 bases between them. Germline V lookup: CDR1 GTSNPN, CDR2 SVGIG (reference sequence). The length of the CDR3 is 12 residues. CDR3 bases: TGTGCCTGGAGCCTTACCGACTACGAGCAGTACTTC. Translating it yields CAWSLTDYEQYF.

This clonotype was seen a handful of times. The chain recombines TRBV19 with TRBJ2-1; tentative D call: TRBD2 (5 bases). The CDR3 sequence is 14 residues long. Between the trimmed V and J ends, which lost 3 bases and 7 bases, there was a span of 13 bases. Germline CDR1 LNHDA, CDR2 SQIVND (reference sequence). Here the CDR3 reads CASSINPRGNEQFF. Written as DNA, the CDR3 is TGTGCCAGTAGTATTAATCCGCGAGGGAATGAGCAGTTCTTC.

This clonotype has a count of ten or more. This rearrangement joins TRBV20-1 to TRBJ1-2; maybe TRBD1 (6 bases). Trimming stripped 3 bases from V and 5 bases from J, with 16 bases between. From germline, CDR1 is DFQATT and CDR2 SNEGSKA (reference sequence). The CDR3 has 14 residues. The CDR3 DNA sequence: TGCAGTGCTAGGGAAGGAAACAGGGTTTATGGCTACACCTTC. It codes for CSAREGNRVYGYTF.

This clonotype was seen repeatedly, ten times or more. CDR3 nucleotide sequence: TGTGCCACCAGCAGAGCGAGACTAGCGGGAGGGTTCAACGCGGATACGCAGTATTTT. Translated, it gives CATSRARLAGGFNADTQYF. The rearrangement joins TRBV15 to TRBJ2-3; 14 bases match TRBD2. Germline V gene lookup returns CDR1 LNHNV and CDR2 YYDKDF (reference sequence). The CDR3 runs 19 residues. The junction had 12 bases not matched to a gene; V was cut back by 1 base and J by 6 bases.

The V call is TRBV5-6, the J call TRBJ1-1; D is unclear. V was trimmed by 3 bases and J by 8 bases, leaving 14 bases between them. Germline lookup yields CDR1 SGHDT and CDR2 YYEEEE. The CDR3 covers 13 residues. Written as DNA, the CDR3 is TGTGCCAGCAGCTCCCCACTGCGCGGGGAAGCTTTCTTT. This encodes CASSSPLRGEAFF.

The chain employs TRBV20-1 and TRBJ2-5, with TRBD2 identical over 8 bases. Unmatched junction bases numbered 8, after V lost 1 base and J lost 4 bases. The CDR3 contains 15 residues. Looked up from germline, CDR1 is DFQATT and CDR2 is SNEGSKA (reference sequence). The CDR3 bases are TGCAGTGCTAGAGTGGGTAGCGGGAAGGGAGAGACCCAGTACTTC. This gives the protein CSARVGSGKGETQYF.